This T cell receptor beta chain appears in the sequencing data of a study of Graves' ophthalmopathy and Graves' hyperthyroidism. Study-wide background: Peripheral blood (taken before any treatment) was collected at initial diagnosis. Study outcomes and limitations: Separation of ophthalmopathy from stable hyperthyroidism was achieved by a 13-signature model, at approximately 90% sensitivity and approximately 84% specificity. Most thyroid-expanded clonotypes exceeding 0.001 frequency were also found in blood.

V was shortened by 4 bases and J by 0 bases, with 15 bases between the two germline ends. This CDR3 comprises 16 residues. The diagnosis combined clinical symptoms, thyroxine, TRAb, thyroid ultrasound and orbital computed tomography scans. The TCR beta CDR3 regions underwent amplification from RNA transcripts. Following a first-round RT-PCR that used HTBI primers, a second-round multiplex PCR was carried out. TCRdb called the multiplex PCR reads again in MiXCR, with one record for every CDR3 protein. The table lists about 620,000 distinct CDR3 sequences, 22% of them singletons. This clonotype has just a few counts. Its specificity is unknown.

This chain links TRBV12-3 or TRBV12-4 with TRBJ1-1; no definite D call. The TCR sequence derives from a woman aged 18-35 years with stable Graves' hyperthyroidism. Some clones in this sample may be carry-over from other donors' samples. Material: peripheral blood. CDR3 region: CASSSNHKGLNTEAFF. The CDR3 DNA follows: TGTGCCAGCAGTTCTAATCATAAGGGCCTGAACACTGAAGCTTTCTTT.